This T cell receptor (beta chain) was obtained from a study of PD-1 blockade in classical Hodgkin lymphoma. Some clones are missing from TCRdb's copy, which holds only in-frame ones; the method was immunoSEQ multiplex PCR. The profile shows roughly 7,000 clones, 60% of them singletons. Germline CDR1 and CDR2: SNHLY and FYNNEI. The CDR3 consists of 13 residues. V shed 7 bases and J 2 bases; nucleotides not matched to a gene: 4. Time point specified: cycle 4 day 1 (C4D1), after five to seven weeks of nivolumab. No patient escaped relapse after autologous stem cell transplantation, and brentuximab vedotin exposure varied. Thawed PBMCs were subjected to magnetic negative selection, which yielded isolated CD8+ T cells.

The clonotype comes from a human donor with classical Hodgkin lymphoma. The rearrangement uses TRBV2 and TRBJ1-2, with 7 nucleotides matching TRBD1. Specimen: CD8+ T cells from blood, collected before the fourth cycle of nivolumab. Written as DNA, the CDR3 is TGTGCCAGCAAGGCGGGACAGAACTATGGCTACACCTTC. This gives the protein CASKAGQNYGYTF.